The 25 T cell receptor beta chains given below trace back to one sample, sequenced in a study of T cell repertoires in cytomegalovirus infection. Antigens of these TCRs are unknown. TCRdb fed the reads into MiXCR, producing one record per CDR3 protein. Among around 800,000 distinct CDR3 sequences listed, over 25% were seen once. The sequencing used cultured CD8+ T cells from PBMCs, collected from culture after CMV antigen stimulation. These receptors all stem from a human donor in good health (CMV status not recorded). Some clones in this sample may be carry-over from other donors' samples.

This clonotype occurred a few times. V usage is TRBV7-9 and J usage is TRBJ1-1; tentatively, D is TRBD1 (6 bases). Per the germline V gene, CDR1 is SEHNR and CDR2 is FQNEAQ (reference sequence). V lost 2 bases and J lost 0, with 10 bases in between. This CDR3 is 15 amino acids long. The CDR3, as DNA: TGTGCCAGCAGCTTAAAGCAGGGGCTGAACACTGAAGCTTTCTTT. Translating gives CASSLKQGLNTEAFF.

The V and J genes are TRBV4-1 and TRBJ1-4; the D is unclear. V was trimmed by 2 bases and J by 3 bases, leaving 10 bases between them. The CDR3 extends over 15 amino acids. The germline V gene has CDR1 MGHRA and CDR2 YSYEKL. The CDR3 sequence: CASSQWTGSNEKLFF. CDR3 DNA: TGCGCCAGCAGCCAATGGACGGGATCTAATGAAAAACTGTTTTTT.

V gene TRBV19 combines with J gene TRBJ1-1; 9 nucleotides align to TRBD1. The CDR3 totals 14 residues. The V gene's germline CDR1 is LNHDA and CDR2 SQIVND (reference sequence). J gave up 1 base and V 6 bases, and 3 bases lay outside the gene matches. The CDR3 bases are TGTGCCAGTAGGATGGGACAGGGGAACACTGAAGCTTTCTTT. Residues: CASRMGQGNTEAFF.

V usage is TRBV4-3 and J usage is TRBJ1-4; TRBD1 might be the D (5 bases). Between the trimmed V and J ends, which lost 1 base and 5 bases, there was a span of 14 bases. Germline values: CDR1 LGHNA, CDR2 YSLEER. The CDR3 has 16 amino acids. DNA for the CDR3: TGCGCCAGCAGCCAAGCGCTACAGGCTCTAAATGAAAAACTGTTTTTT. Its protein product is CASSQALQALNEKLFF.

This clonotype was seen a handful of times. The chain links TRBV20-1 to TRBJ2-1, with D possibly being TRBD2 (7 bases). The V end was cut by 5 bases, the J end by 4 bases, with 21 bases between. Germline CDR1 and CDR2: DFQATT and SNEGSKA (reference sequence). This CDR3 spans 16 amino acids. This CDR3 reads CSAYAEGRGVYNEQFF. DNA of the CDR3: TGCAGTGCTTATGCCGAAGGGAGGGGGGTATACAATGAGCAGTTCTTC.

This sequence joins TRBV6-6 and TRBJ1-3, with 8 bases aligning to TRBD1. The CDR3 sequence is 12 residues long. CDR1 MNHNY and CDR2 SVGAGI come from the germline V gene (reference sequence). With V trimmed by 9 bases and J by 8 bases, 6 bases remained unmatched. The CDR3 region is CARDRVGYTIYF. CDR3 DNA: TGTGCCAGGGACAGGGTTGGGTACACCATATATTTT.

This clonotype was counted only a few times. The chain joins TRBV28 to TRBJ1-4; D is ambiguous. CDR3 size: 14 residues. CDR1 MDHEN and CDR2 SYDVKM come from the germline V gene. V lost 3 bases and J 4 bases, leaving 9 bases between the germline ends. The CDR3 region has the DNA TGTGCCAGCAGTTTTCACGGAATTAATGAAAAACTGTTTTTT. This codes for CASSFHGINEKLFF.

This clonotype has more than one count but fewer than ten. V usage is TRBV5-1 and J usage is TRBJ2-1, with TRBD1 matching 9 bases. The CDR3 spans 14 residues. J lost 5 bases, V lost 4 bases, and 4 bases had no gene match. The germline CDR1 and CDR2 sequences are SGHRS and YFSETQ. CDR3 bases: TGCGCCAGCAGCATGGGGACAGGGAACAATGAGCAGTTCTTC. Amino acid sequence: CASSMGTGNNEQFF.

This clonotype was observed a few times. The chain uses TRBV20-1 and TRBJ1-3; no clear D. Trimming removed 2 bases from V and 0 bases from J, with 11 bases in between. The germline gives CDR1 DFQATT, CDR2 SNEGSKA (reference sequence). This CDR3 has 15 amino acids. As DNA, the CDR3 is TGCAGTGCTAGAAACGAATTGACCTCTGGAAACACCATATATTTT. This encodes CSARNELTSGNTIYF.

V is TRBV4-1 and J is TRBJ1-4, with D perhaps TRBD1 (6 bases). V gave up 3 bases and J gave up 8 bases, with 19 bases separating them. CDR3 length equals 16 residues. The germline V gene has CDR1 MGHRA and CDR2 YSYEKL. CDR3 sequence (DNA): TGCGCCAGCAGCCAGCTGCAGGGGCCGCGGGAGGAAAAACTGTTTTTT. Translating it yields CASSQLQGPREEKLFF.

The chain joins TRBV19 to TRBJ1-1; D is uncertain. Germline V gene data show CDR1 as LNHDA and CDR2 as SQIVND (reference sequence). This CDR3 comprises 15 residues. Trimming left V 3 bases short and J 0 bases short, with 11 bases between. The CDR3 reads CASSILAGLNTEAFF. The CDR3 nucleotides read TGTGCCAGTAGTATTCTGGCAGGATTGAACACTGAAGCTTTCTTT.

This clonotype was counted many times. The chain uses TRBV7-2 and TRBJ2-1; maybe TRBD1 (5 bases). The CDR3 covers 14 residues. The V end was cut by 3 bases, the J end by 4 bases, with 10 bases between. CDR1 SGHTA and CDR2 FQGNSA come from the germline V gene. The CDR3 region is CASSFGAEYNEQFF. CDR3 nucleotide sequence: TGTGCCAGCAGCTTTGGGGCCGAGTACAATGAGCAGTTCTTC.

The chain's CDR3 is CAISPSIYSYEQYF. The CDR3 nucleotides read TGTGCCATCAGCCCCTCCATTTACTCCTACGAGCAGTACTTC. The chain recombines TRBV10-3 with TRBJ2-7; D gene ambiguous. V was clipped by 6 bases and J by 0 bases, with 12 bases between them. Germline CDR1 and CDR2: ENHRY and SYGVKD. There are 14 residues in the CDR3.

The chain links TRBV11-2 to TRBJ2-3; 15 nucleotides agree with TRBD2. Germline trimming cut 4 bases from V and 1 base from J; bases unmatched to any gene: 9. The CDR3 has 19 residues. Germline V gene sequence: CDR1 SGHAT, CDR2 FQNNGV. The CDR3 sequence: CASSSQGTSGGQGTDTQYF. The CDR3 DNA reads TGTGCCAGCAGCTCACAGGGGACTAGCGGGGGGCAGGGCACAGATACGCAGTATTTT.

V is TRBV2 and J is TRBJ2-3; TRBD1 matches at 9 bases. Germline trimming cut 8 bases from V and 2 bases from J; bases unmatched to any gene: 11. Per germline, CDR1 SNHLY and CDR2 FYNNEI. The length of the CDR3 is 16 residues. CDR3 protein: CASGIGGQGTTDTQYF. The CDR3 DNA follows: TGTGCCAGCGGAATTGGGGGACAGGGAACCACAGATACGCAGTATTTT. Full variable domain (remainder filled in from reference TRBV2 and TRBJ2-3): EPEVTQTPSHQVTQMGQEVILRCVPISNHLYFYWYRQILGQKVEFLVSFYNNEISEKSEIFDDQFSVERPDGSNFTLKIRSTKLEDSAMYFCASGIGGQGTTDTQYFGPGTRLTVL.

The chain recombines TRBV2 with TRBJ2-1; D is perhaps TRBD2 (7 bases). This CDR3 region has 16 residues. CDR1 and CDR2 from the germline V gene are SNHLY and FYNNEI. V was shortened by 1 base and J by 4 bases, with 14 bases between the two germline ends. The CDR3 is CASSEGAAGAYNEQFF. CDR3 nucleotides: TGTGCCAGCAGTGAAGGGGCGGCGGGGGCGTACAATGAGCAGTTCTTC.

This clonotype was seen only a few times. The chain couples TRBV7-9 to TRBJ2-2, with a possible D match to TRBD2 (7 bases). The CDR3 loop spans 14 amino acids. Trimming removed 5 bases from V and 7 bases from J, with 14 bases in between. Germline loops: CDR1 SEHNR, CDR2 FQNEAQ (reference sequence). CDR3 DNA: TGTGCCAGCAGCCAGGTCGGGGGGCACGGGGAGCTGTTTTTT. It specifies CASSQVGGHGELFF.

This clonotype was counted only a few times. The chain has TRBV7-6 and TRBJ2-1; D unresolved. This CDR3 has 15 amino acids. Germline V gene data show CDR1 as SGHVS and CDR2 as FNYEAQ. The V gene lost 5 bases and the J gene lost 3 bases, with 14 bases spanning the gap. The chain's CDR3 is CASSPTSPYYNEQFF. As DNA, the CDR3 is TGTGCCAGCAGCCCCACCTCGCCGTACTACAATGAGCAGTTCTTC.

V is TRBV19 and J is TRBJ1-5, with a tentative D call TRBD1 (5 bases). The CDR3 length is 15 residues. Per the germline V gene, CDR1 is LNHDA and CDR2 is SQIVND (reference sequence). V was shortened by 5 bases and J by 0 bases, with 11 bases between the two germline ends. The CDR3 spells CASSDDSNSNQPQHF. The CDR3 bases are TGTGCCAGTAGTGACGACAGCAATAGCAATCAGCCCCAGCATTTT.

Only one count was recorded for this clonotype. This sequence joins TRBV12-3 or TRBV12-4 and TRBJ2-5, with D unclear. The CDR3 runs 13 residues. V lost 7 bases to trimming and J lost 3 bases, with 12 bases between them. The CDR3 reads CASTAPAEETQYF. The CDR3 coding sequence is TGTGCCAGCACTGCCCCAGCCGAAGAGACCCAGTACTTC.

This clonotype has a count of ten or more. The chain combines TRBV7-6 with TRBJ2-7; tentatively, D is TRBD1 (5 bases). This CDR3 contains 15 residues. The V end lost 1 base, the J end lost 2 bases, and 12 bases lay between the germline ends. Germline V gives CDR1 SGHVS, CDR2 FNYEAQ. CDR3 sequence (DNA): TGTGCCAGCAGCTTAGAGCCAGGGAAAACCTACGAGCAGTACGTC. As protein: CASSLEPGKTYEQYV.

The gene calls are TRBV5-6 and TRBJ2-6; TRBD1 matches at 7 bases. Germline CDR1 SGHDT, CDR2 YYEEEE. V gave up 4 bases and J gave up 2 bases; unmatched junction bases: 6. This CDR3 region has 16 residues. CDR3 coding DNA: TGTGCCAGCAGCCCGCGGACAGGAGCTGGGGCCAACGTCCTGACTTTC. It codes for CASSPRTGAGANVLTF.

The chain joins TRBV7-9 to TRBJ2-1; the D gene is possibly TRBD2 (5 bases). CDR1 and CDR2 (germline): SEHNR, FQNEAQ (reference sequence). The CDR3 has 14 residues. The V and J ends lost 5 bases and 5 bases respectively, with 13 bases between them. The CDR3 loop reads CASSPPYGDNEQFF. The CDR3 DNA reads TGTGCCAGCAGCCCCCCGTACGGGGACAATGAGCAGTTCTTC.

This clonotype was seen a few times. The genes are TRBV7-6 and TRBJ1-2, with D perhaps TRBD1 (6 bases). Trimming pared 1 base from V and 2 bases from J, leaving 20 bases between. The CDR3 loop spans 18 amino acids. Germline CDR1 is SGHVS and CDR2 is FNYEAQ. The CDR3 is CASSLETAGQGTNYGYTF. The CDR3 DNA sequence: TGTGCCAGCAGCTTAGAGACCGCGGGCCAGGGGACCAACTATGGCTACACCTTC.

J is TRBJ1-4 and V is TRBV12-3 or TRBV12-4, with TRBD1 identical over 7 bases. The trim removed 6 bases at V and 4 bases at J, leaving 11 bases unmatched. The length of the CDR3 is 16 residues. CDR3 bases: TGTGCCAGCAGCCAGACCCCGGGACAGCTTAATGAAAAACTGTTTTTT. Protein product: CASSQTPGQLNEKLFF.